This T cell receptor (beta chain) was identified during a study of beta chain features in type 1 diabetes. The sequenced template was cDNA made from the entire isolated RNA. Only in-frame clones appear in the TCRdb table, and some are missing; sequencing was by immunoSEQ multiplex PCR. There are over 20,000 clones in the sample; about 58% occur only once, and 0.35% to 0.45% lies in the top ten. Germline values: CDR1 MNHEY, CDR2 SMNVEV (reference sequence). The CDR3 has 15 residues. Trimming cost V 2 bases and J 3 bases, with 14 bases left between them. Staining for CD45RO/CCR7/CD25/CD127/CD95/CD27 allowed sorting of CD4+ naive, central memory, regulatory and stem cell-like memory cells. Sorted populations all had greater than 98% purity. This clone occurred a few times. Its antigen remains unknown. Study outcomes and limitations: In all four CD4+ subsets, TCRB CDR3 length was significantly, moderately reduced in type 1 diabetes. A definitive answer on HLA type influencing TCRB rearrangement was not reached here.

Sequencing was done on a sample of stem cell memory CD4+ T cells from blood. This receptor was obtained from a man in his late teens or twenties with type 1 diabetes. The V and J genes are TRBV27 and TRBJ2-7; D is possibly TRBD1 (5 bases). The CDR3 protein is CASSLQQVSRYEQYF. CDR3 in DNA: TGTGCCAGCAGTTTACAACAGGTATCACGCTACGAGCAGTACTTC.